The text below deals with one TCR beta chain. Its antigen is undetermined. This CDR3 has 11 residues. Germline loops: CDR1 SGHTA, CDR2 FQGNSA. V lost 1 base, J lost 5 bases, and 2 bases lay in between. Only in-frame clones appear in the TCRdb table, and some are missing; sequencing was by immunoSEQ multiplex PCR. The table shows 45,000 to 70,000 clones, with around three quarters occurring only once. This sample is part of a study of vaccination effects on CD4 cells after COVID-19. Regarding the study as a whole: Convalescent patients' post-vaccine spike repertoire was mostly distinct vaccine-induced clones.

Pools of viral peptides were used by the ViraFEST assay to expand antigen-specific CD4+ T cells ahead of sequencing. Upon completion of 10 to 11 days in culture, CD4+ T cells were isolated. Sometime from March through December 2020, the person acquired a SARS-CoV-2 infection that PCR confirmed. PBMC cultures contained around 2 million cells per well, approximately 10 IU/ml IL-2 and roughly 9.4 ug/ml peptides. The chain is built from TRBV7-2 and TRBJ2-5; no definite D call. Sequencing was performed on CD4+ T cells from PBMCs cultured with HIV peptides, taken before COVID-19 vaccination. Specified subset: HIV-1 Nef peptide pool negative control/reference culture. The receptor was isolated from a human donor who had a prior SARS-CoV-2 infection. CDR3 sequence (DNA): TGTGCCAGCAGCTTAGTCGAGACCCAGTACTTC. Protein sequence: CASSLVETQYF.